These 26 T cell receptor beta chains came from one sample sequenced in a study of beta chain features in type 1 diabetes. Isolated RNA was reverse transcribed in full, so expressed TCRB transcripts were sequenced. Using immunoSEQ multiplex PCR, the repertoire was profiled, and TCRdb retains in-frame clones only, with some absent. The table lists about 220,000 clones, 9.5% to 13% of them singletons. Material: central memory CD4+ T cells from blood. These receptors came from a man aged 18-30 years in good health.

The J gene is TRBJ2-7, the V gene TRBV10-3; TRBD1 is a possible D gene (5 bases). The CDR3 extends over 14 amino acids. Germline CDR1 and CDR2: ENHRY and SYGVKD. V was cut by 10 bases and J by 4 bases, with 20 bases left in between. CDR3 nucleotides: TGTGCCACCTCCGGACACACGAACCTGTACGAGCAGTACTTC. It translates to CATSGHTNLYEQYF.

This chain uses TRBV7-3 with TRBJ1-3; perhaps TRBD1 as D (5 bases). The CDR3 covers 14 residues. V lost 2 bases to trimming and J lost 3 bases, with 8 bases between them. CDR1 and CDR2 from the germline V gene are SGHTA and FQGTGA. The CDR3 loop is CASSLEGVGNTIYF. As DNA, the CDR3 is TGTGCCAGCAGCTTAGAAGGGGTTGGAAACACCATATATTTT.

The chain carries TRBV18 and TRBJ2-1, with no clear D. Germline values: CDR1 KGHSH, CDR2 LQKENI. The CDR3 loop spans 15 amino acids. V was clipped by 0 bases and J by 2 bases, with 8 bases between them. The CDR3 region is CASSPPSQPYNEQFF. The CDR3 DNA reads TGTGCCAGCTCACCACCGAGTCAACCCTACAATGAGCAGTTCTTC.

This rearrangement joins TRBV30 to TRBJ1-5; D may be TRBD1 (5 bases). The CDR3 totals 14 residues. V was trimmed by 2 bases and J by 3 bases, leaving 11 bases between them. Germline CDR1 is GTSNPN and CDR2 is SVGIG (reference sequence). CDR3 bases: TGTGCCTGGAGTCGAGGGGAACCCAATCAGCCCCAGCATTTT. It translates to CAWSRGEPNQPQHF.

The chain employs TRBV9 and TRBJ2-2; D call uncertain. V lost 3 bases and J lost 7, with 13 bases in between. CDR1 is SGDLS, CDR2 YYNGEE, per germline. The CDR3 consists of 14 residues. The chain's CDR3 is CASSAEEAGGELFF. The DNA of the CDR3 is TGTGCCAGCAGCGCTGAAGAAGCTGGCGGGGAGCTGTTTTTT.

This sequence joins TRBV7-2 and TRBJ2-7; D is unresolved. Germline V lookup: CDR1 SGHTA, CDR2 FQGNSA. The CDR3 spans 13 residues. The germline V and J ends were trimmed by 1 base and 4 bases, with 8 bases remaining between them. The CDR3 bases are TGTGCCAGCAGCTTAGTTGGTGGGTACGAGCAGTACTTC. This encodes CASSLVGGYEQYF. The entire variable domain, with the rest obtained from reference TRBV7-2 and TRBJ2-7, is as follows: GAGVSQSPSNKVTEKGKDVELRCDPISGHTALYWYRQSLGQGLEFLIYFQGNSAPDKSGLPSDRFSAERTGGSVSTLTIQRTQQEDSAVYLCASSLVGGYEQYFGPGTRLTVT.

This clone was detected a few times. This sequence joins TRBV6-5 and TRBJ2-7; D possibly corresponds to TRBD2 (5 bases). Trimming removed 8 bases from V and 7 bases from J, with 15 bases in between. CDR1 is MNHEY, CDR2 SVGAGI, per germline. The CDR3 loop spans 12 amino acids. The CDR3 DNA reads as TGTGCCAGCCGGAGAGGAACGGGAGAGCAGTACTTC. This encodes CASRRGTGEQYF.

Only a few counts were recorded for this clone. The V and J genes are TRBV30 and TRBJ2-1, with 8 bases lining up with TRBD2. Trimming took 0 bases from V and 6 from J; bases not matched to a gene: 4. Germline V gene data show CDR1 as GTSNPN and CDR2 as SVGIG (reference sequence). This CDR3 is 14 amino acids long. The DNA for the CDR3 is TGTGCCTGGAGTGTACGGGCGGGAGGCAATGAGCAGTTCTTC. Its translation: CAWSVRAGGNEQFF.

This clone was detected only a few times. J is TRBJ2-7 and V is TRBV18, with a possible D match to TRBD1 (6 bases). Trimming stripped 6 bases from V and 3 bases from J, with 9 bases between. Germline assignment: CDR1 KGHSH and CDR2 LQKENI. This CDR3 has 12 amino acids. The CDR3 nucleotides read TGTGCCAGCTCGGGGGCTCTCTACGAGCAGTACTTC. Residues: CASSGALYEQYF.

This clone came up a few times. CDR3 sequence (DNA): TGTGCCAGCAGATTTACAGGGGAAAACTCCTACGAGCAGTACTTC. Translating it yields CASRFTGENSYEQYF. This sequence joins TRBV28 and TRBJ2-7, with 7 bases that match TRBD1. The CDR3 is made up of 15 amino acids. J lost 0 bases, V lost 6 bases, and 8 bases had no gene match. Germline CDR1 MDHEN, CDR2 SYDVKM.

This chain connects TRBV30 to TRBJ2-1; TRBD1 aligns across 12 bases. CDR1 is GTSNPN, CDR2 SVGIG, per germline (reference sequence). V lost 0 bases to trimming and J lost 8 bases; unmatched junction nucleotides: 11. CDR3 length: 17 amino acids. The CDR3 protein is CAWSVGTGGISNDEQFF. The CDR3 DNA reads as TGTGCCTGGAGTGTTGGGACAGGGGGCATAAGCAACGATGAGCAGTTCTTC.

V and J are TRBV9 and TRBJ2-3; the match to TRBD1 covers 8 bases. V shed 3 bases and J 4 bases; nucleotides not matched to a gene: 1. The CDR3 length is 13 residues. Germline values: CDR1 SGDLS, CDR2 YYNGEE. The CDR3 nucleotides read TGTGCCAGCAGCGCGACAGGGGCAGATACGCAGTATTTT. This gives the protein CASSATGADTQYF.

This chain links TRBV7-2 with TRBJ2-1; D assignment may be TRBD1 or TRBD2 (5 bases each). Germline CDR1 SGHTA, CDR2 FQGNSA. Between the trimmed V and J ends, which lost 5 bases and 6 bases, there was a span of 17 bases. The CDR3 length is 15 residues. CDR3 residues: CASSPRGAGGNEQFF. The CDR3 coding sequence is TGTGCCAGCAGCCCAAGGGGAGCAGGCGGCAATGAGCAGTTCTTC.

This clone showed up just a few times. The V call is TRBV29-1, the J call TRBJ1-2; D call uncertain. With 2 bases removed from V and 6 bases from J, the gap between germline ends came to 4 bases. This CDR3 is 10 amino acids long. The V gene's germline CDR1 is SQVTM and CDR2 ANQGSEA. In DNA, the CDR3 is TGCAGCGTTGAACAGAATGGCTACACCTTC. Its translation is CSVEQNGYTF.

This clone was found a few times. The gene calls are TRBV7-8 and TRBJ2-1; 8 nucleotides align to TRBD2. This CDR3 is 16 amino acids long. Germline V gene lookup returns CDR1 SGHVS and CDR2 FQNEAQ. The trim removed 2 bases at V and 7 bases at J, leaving 10 bases unmatched. CDR3 nucleotide sequence: TGTGCCAGCAGCTTAATGGTGGTAGCGGGACGGAATGAGCAGTTCTTC. Residues: CASSLMVVAGRNEQFF.

The chain employs TRBV30 and TRBJ2-7; 9 positions agree with TRBD1. CDR1 and CDR2 (germline): GTSNPN, SVGIG (reference sequence). The V gene end was trimmed by 2 bases and the J gene end by 2 bases; junction bases not matched to a gene: 1. This CDR3 is built from 13 residues. The CDR3 loop is CAWSWTGAYEQYF. CDR3 DNA: TGTGCCTGGAGTTGGACAGGGGCCTACGAGCAGTACTTC.

The genes are TRBV5-1 and TRBJ1-1; no reliable D call. Trimming took 4 bases from V and 1 from J, leaving 8 bases between them. Per the germline V gene, CDR1 is SGHRS and CDR2 is YFSETQ. The CDR3 has 13 amino acids. The CDR3 nucleotides read TGCGCCAGCAGCCCCCCGGAGAACACTGAAGCTTTCTTT. Its protein is CASSPPENTEAFF.

This clone showed up just a few times. The chain recombines TRBV7-3 with TRBJ1-1; 7 bases are a match to TRBD1. J was trimmed by 5 bases and V by 3 bases; bases with no gene match: 3. The CDR3 runs to 13 residues. CDR1 and CDR2 from the germline V gene are SGHTA and FQGTGA. The CDR3 sequence is CASSLTGQTEAFF. CDR3 nucleotide sequence: TGTGCCAGCAGCTTGACAGGGCAAACTGAAGCTTTCTTT.

This clone was found many times. Other nucleotide sequences in the sample specify the same CDR3. V is TRBV29-1 and J is TRBJ2-3; 9 positions agree with TRBD1. CDR1 and CDR2 from the germline V gene are SQVTM and ANQGSEA. After removal of 7 bases from V and 3 bases from J, the junction contained 5 bases not matched to a gene. The CDR3 has 13 residues. CDR3 region: CSGRQGGTDTQYF. Here the CDR3 DNA reads TGCAGCGGTAGACAGGGGGGGACAGATACGCAGTATTTT.

This clone has just a few counts. At one end the junction does not follow the germline gene, possibly because of a read error. The chain carries TRBV7-7 and TRBJ2-5; 7 bases fit TRBD1. CDR1 is SSHAT, CDR2 FNYEAQ, per germline (reference sequence). The CDR3 loop spans 14 amino acids. CDR3 loop: CASSLGQNQETQYF. The CDR3 region has the DNA TGTGCTAGCAGCTTGGGACAGAACCAAGAGACCCAGTACTTC.

This clone appeared a few times. CDR3 amino acids: CSVSGLAEHYNEQFF. The DNA for the CDR3 is TGCAGCGTCTCGGGACTAGCGGAGCACTACAATGAGCAGTTCTTC. This chain connects TRBV29-1 to TRBJ2-1; 11 positions agree with TRBD2. V lost 6 bases to trimming and J lost 3 bases; unmatched junction nucleotides: 7. The germline gives CDR1 SQVTM, CDR2 ANQGSEA. The CDR3 extends over 15 amino acids.

The rearrangement links TRBV29-1 to TRBJ2-7; no clear D. The CDR3 runs to 14 residues. The germline V gene encodes CDR1 SQVTM and CDR2 ANQGSEA. Trimming removed 7 bases at V and 0 bases at J, with 16 bases between. CDR3 loop: CSGSNNVRSYEQYF. CDR3 DNA sequence: TGCAGCGGCTCGAATAACGTACGCTCCTACGAGCAGTACTTC.

There are a few counts of this clone. This rearrangement joins TRBV30 to TRBJ2-7, with unresolved D. V was clipped by 0 bases and J by 0 bases, with 9 bases between them. Germline V CDR1 and CDR2: GTSNPN, SVGIG (reference sequence). This CDR3 is built from 14 residues. In DNA form, the CDR3 reads TGTGCCTGGAGTGTACCGCGTCTCTCCTACGAGCAGTACTTC. Translated, it gives CAWSVPRLSYEQYF. Full variable domain (rest looked up from reference TRBV30 and TRBJ2-7): SQTIHQWPATLVQPVGSPLSLECTVEGTSNPNLYWYRQAAGRGLQLLFYSVGIGQISSEVPQNLSASRPQDRQFILSSKKLLLSDSGFYLCAWSVPRLSYEQYFGPGTRLTVT.

This clone was recorded at least ten times. The chain uses TRBV29-1 and TRBJ2-7; D is uncertain. V lost 2 bases, J lost 7 bases, and 9 bases lay in between. CDR1 and CDR2 from the germline V gene are SQVTM and ANQGSEA. CDR3 length: 11 residues. CDR3 residues: CSVEFGSEQYF. Written as DNA, the CDR3 is TGCAGCGTTGAATTCGGGTCGGAGCAGTACTTC.

This clone was seen ten or more times. The chain links TRBV11-3 to TRBJ2-5; TRBD2 aligns across 11 bases. Germline values: CDR1 SGHNT, CDR2 YENEEA. The trim removed 5 bases at V and 1 base at J, leaving 6 bases unmatched. The CDR3 spans 16 residues. CDR3 DNA sequence: TGTGCCAGCAGCGAAGGACTAGCGGGCACCCAAGAGACCCAGTACTTC. This translates into CASSEGLAGTQETQYF.

This clone was detected only a few times. The gene calls are TRBV7-9 and TRBJ1-5, with D unclear. Germline CDR1 and CDR2: SEHNR and FQNEAQ (reference sequence). The CDR3 is 14 amino acids. V dropped 2 bases and J dropped 0 bases, with 5 bases sitting between them. The CDR3 sequence is CASSLSNSNQPQHF. The CDR3 coding sequence is TGTGCCAGCAGCTTATCCAATAGCAATCAGCCCCAGCATTTT.